Reported below is one T cell receptor beta chain. Its antigen remains unidentified. An input of roughly 0.5 to 1 ug of RNA was subjected to reverse transcription using random hexamers. The authors amplified TCR beta CDR3 across 54 Vbeta and 13 Jbeta using immunoSEQ multiplex PCR. In TCRdb, the immunoSEQ multiplex PCR reads were re-called with MiXCR into one record per CDR3 protein. The sample lists 150,000 to 200,000 distinct CDR3 sequences; roughly 95% were seen once. The sample comes from a study of CD8 T cells in Susac syndrome. Study-wide findings and caveats: TCR sequencing and HLA analysis covered a relatively small number of individuals.

Germline V gene lookup returns CDR1 MNHEY and CDR2 SMNVEV (reference sequence). Trimming removed 2 bases at V and 3 bases at J, with 8 bases between. This CDR3 comprises 13 residues. This chain connects TRBV27 to TRBJ2-7; weak D call: TRBD2 (5 bases). The sample comprised CD4+ T cells from PBMCs. This TCR was sampled from a human donor with multiple sclerosis. The CDR3: CASSLNGVYEQYF. The DNA for the CDR3 is TGTGCCAGCAGTTTAAACGGGGTCTACGAGCAGTACTTC.